A single sample gave rise to the 22 T cell receptor beta chains below, sequenced in a study of cytomegalovirus exposure and HLA in healthy donors. Vbeta (60) and Jbeta (13) primers were used in the PCR. Clones were sequenced by immunoSEQ multiplex PCR, and TCRdb holds only the in-frame ones, with some missing. The table lists more than 95,000 clones, 80% of them singletons. Sequenced input: PBMCs. Every receptor here comes from a female donor in good health and CMV-seronegative.

This chain connects TRBV28 to TRBJ2-4; TRBD1 agrees at 9 bases. Germline loops: CDR1 MDHEN, CDR2 SYDVKM. J was trimmed by 8 bases and V by 4 bases; bases with no gene match: 9. This CDR3 has 15 residues. CDR3 DNA: TGTGCCAGCAGTTCACAGGGGGCGGAGGTGGACATTCAGTACTTC. Its translation is CASSSQGAEVDIQYF.

The chain employs TRBV6-5 and TRBJ1-4, with TRBD1 matching 7 bases. This CDR3 comprises 15 residues. Germline V gives CDR1 MNHEY, CDR2 SVGAGI. V lost 4 bases and J lost 5; bases outside the gene matches: 7. The CDR3 loop reads CASSSAGQRNEKLFF. The CDR3 DNA reads TGTGCCAGCAGTTCTGCGGGACAGAGGAATGAAAAACTGTTTTTT.

V gene TRBV12-5 combines with J gene TRBJ2-7, with D possibly matching TRBD1 (5 bases). CDR1 LGHNT and CDR2 FRNRAP come from the germline V gene. The CDR3 loop spans 14 amino acids. Trimming pared 6 bases from V and 2 bases from J, leaving 14 bases between. DNA for the CDR3: TGTGCTAGTGGCCCCCCGGACACAACCTACGAGCAGTACTTC. It is translated as CASGPPDTTYEQYF.

J is TRBJ2-1 and V is TRBV7-2, with 9 bases matching TRBD1. The V segment lost 4 bases and the J segment 5 bases; nucleotides outside the gene matches: 6. CDR1 is SGHTA, CDR2 FQGNSA, per germline. CDR3 length: 15 amino acids. CDR3 residues: CASSSGQGRNNEQFF. In nucleotides, the CDR3 is TGTGCCAGCAGCTCGGGACAGGGTCGGAACAATGAGCAGTTCTTC.

The chain carries TRBV11-2 and TRBJ2-1; 7 bases map to TRBD1. The CDR3 is 19 residues long. V gave up 1 base and J gave up 4 bases; unmatched junction bases: 16. Looked up from germline, CDR1 is SGHAT and CDR2 is FQNNGV. The CDR3 region is CASSLARVGTGTVYNEQFF. Written as DNA, the CDR3 is TGTGCCAGCAGCTTAGCTAGGGTTGGGACCGGGACAGTGTACAATGAGCAGTTCTTC.

This clone was seen only a few times. The chain links TRBV11-2 to TRBJ1-4; TRBD1 agrees at 9 bases. Per the germline V gene, CDR1 is SGHAT and CDR2 is FQNNGV. The V gene end was trimmed by 0 bases and the J gene end by 10 bases; junction bases not matched to a gene: 9. The CDR3 is 16 amino acids. The chain's CDR3 is CASSLEAGGQGGKLFF. The CDR3 nucleotides are TGTGCCAGCAGCTTAGAGGCCGGGGGACAGGGCGGAAAACTGTTTTTT.

The chain uses TRBV5-1 and TRBJ1-3, with a tentative D call TRBD1 (5 bases). CDR1 and CDR2 from the germline V gene are SGHRS and YFSETQ. Trimming cost V 1 base and J 1 base, with 15 bases left between them. This CDR3 region has 17 residues. CDR3 sequence (DNA): TGCGCCAGCAGCTTGTGGGGGGGATCGGGTTCTGGAAACACCATATATTTT. Translated: CASSLWGGSGSGNTIYF.

This chain uses TRBV5-1 with TRBJ1-5; D uncertain. The CDR3 has 13 residues. The V and J ends lost 3 bases and 5 bases respectively, with 9 bases between them. The germline CDR1 and CDR2 sequences are SGHRS and YFSETQ. CDR3 sequence: CASSYNQDQPQHF. The DNA for the CDR3 is TGCGCCAGCAGCTACAACCAAGATCAGCCCCAGCATTTT.

CDR3 sequence reads: CASIHAGGNTEAFF. The DNA of the CDR3 is TGTGCCAGCATCCACGCGGGGGGGAACACTGAAGCTTTCTTT. The gene calls are TRBV6-5 and TRBJ1-1, with a weak D call TRBD1 (5 bases). The CDR3 sequence is 14 residues long. The germline V gene has CDR1 MNHEY and CDR2 SVGAGI. V shed 7 bases and J shed 1 base, with 13 bases lying between them.

In the case of this clone: Additional DNA sequences in this sample encode the identical CDR3. The gene calls are TRBV5-1 and TRBJ1-4; no clear D gene. The CDR3 runs to 14 residues. The germline CDR1 and CDR2 sequences are SGHRS and YFSETQ. V lost 0 bases, J lost 0 bases, and 3 bases lay in between. For the CDR3, the DNA is TGCGCCAGCAGCTTGGGAGCAACTAATGAAAAACTGTTTTTT. Amino acid sequence: CASSLGATNEKLFF.

This rearrangement joins TRBV5-1 to TRBJ1-1; D is ambiguous. Trimming pared 4 bases from V and 1 base from J, leaving 14 bases between. The CDR3 covers 15 residues. Germline V CDR1 and CDR2: SGHRS, YFSETQ. The CDR3 DNA reads TGCGCCAGCAGCGCGGGCGGAAGTGGGAACACTGAAGCTTTCTTT. Protein product: CASSAGGSGNTEAFF.

The V gene is TRBV28, the J gene TRBJ2-3, with TRBD2 identical over 7 bases. Germline trimming cut 3 bases from V and 0 bases from J; bases unmatched to any gene: 3. Germline CDR1 is MDHEN and CDR2 is SYDVKM. This CDR3 is built from 15 residues. The CDR3 is CASSLASGSTDTQYF. In DNA, the CDR3 is TGTGCCAGCAGTTTGGCTAGCGGTAGCACAGATACGCAGTATTTT.

The chain employs TRBV4-1 and TRBJ1-5, with D unclear. Germline CDR1 MGHRA, CDR2 YSYEKL. The CDR3 spans 14 residues. Trimming took 6 bases from V and 1 from J, leaving 10 bases between them. The CDR3 loop is CASSDRESNQPQHF. CDR3 in DNA: TGCGCCAGCAGTGATAGAGAAAGCAATCAGCCCCAGCATTTT.

V is TRBV6-1 and J is TRBJ1-2; D possibly corresponds to TRBD1 (5 bases). Germline assignment: CDR1 MNHNS and CDR2 SASEGT. The V end was cut by 9 bases, the J end by 11 bases, with 19 bases between. The CDR3 is 12 amino acids. CDR3 DNA: TGTGCCAGGGGGGGGACTAATATGCGGTACACCTTC. It specifies CARGGTNMRYTF.

The chain joins TRBV13 to TRBJ2-2; 7 nucleotides match TRBD2. There are 17 residues in the CDR3. V lost 5 bases to trimming and J lost 5 bases; unmatched junction nucleotides: 14. Germline V gives CDR1 PRHDT, CDR2 FYEKMQ (reference sequence). CDR3 loop: CASSPSRGGSFTGELFF. CDR3 bases: TGTGCCAGCAGCCCCTCTCGTGGCGGGAGTTTTACCGGGGAGCTGTTTTTT.

This chain connects TRBV18 to TRBJ2-7, with 9 bases identical to TRBD1. Trimming removed 2 bases from V and 5 bases from J; junction bases left unmatched: 4. The CDR3 consists of 14 residues. The germline V gene encodes CDR1 KGHSH and CDR2 LQKENI. The chain's CDR3 is CASSPRTGVDEQYF. In DNA, the CDR3 is TGTGCCAGCTCACCAAGGACAGGGGTCGACGAGCAGTACTTC.

The gene calls are TRBV7-6 and TRBJ2-1, with D possibly TRBD1 on 8 matching bases. V was cut by 5 bases and J by 7 bases, with 18 bases left in between. The CDR3 consists of 15 residues. Germline-derived CDR1 and CDR2 are SGHVS and FNYEAQ. The CDR3 region is CASSLRTGRENEQFF. In DNA form, the CDR3 reads TGTGCCAGCAGCCTCAGGACAGGGAGGGAGAATGAGCAGTTCTTC.

V usage is TRBV10-3 and J usage is TRBJ2-3; D is possibly TRBD1 (7 bases). The CDR3 is 17 residues long. Trimming pared 4 bases from V and 5 bases from J, leaving 22 bases between. Germline lookup yields CDR1 ENHRY and CDR2 SYGVKD. The CDR3 DNA follows: TGTGCCATCAGTGGGAACCAGGGGGGCAGGTTCCTAGATACGCAGTATTTT. Its translation: CAISGNQGGRFLDTQYF.

The chain has TRBV11-2 and TRBJ2-1, with a weak D call TRBD2 (6 bases). The germline V gene has CDR1 SGHAT and CDR2 FQNNGV. Trimming took 3 bases from V and 4 from J, leaving 10 bases between them. The CDR3 covers 14 residues. CDR3 amino acids: CASSLVLAYNEQFF. Written as DNA, the CDR3 is TGTGCCAGCAGCTTGGTACTAGCTTACAATGAGCAGTTCTTC.

The V and J genes are TRBV16 and TRBJ1-5; D might be TRBD1 (6 bases). This CDR3 is 19 amino acids long. Germline V gene lookup returns CDR1 KGHSY and CDR2 FQNENV. Trimming removed 3 bases at V and 0 bases at J, with 21 bases between. CDR3 in DNA: TGTGCCAGCAGCCACCTCAATCCCACAGGACAGCATAGCAATCAGCCCCAGCATTTT. It specifies CASSHLNPTGQHSNQPQHF. Full variable domain (outside the CDR3, taken from reference TRBV16 and TRBJ1-5): GEEVAQTPKHLVRGEGQKAKLYCAPIKGHSYVFWYQQVLKNEFKFLISFQNENVFDETGMPKERFSAKCLPNSPCSLEIQATKLEDSAVYFCASSHLNPTGQHSNQPQHFGDGTRLSIL.

This chain links TRBV19 with TRBJ2-1, with TRBD2 matching 9 bases. Germline V gives CDR1 LNHDA, CDR2 SQIVND (reference sequence). The CDR3 spans 16 residues. Unmatched junction bases numbered 5, after V lost 5 bases and J lost 0 bases. The CDR3 loop is CASSFLAGPSYNEQFF. CDR3 coding DNA: TGTGCCAGTAGTTTCCTAGCGGGGCCCTCCTACAATGAGCAGTTCTTC.

CDR3 region: CAKFDSYEQYF. The CDR3 nucleotides are TGTGCCAAGTTCGACTCGTACGAGCAGTACTTC. The rearrangement links TRBV19 to TRBJ2-7; D not certain. CDR1 and CDR2 (germline): LNHDA, SQIVND (reference sequence). Between the trimmed V and J ends, which lost 10 bases and 4 bases, there was a span of 11 bases. This CDR3 has 11 amino acids.